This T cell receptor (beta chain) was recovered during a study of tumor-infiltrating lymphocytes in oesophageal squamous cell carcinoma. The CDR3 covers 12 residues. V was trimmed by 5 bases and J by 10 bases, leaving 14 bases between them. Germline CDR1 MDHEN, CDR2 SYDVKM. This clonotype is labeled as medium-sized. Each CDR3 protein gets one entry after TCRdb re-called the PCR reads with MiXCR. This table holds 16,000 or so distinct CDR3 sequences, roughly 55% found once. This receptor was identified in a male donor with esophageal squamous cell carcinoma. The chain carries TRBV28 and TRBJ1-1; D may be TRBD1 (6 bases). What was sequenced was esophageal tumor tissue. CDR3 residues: CASSRTGFVAFF. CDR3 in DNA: TGTGCCAGCAGTCGTACAGGGTTTGTAGCTTTCTTT. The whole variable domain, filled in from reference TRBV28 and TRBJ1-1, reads DVKVTQSSRYLVKRTGEKVFLECVQDMDHENMFWYRQDPGLGLRLIYFSYDVKMKEKGDIPEGYSVSREKKERFSLILESASTNQTSMYLCASSRTGFVAFFGQGTRLTVV.